This TCR beta chain comes out of a study of blood T cell repertoires in COVID-19 (dated by TCRdb to 2020 to 2022). With respect to the entire study: The collaborator samples originated in the United States, Italy and Spain and spanned the acute and convalescent phases of COVID-19. The sample metadata nearly always contained a de-identified subject ID, COVID-19 status, age in years and sex. The material from the prospective study consisted of cDNA or gDNA derived from T cells, B-cell-depleted T cells, or PBMCs. Deeply sampled blood TCRbeta repertoires from subjects exposed to, actively infected with, or recovered from COVID-19 were included in the dataset. Where available, HLA class I and class II types were taken from metadata supplied by the sample provider and were not determined by assay-based typing. The repertoires were made available in a free public database intended to serve as a resource for research on the immune response to SARS-CoV-2. The samples were drawn from two sources: the first 160 participants of the ongoing ImmuneRACE study, and 1,000 to 1,500 subjects contributed by 6 global collaborators. Here is what the overall study found, with its caveats: The quantity of clinical and demographic metadata differed by source and by participant and was supplied without curation.

Comment on this clone: It lacks a known antigen. No base qualities exist here, and no much larger clone lies one base off it.

V is cut by 0 bases and J by 2 bases, and the space between the germline ends is 11 bases. Taken from the germline V gene, the CDR1 and CDR2 loops are SGDLS and YYNGEE. The CDR3 runs 15 residues from the cysteine to the phenylalanine. Only the CDR3 portion is preserved as DNA: 45 bases, with reading frame beginning at the first base. The collaborating institutions used their own protocols to collect whole blood in K2EDTA tubes. Collaborator samples were shipped for TCRbeta analysis as frozen whole blood, isolated PBMCs, or DNA extracted from either sample type. TCRbeta CDR3 regions were amplified from genomic DNA by means of the immunoSEQ Assay, a bias-controlled multiplex PCR. In the paper's pipeline: Within the assay, amplification of reference gene primers was used to estimate how many nucleated cells each sample contained. To quantify the absolute abundance of each unique TCRbeta CDR3 rearrangement, sequence reads were collapsed and filtered. For each sample, productive Simpson clonality was calculated as the square root of Simpson's diversity index over productive rearrangements. The source is immuneACCESS, and TCRdb retained only in-frame sequences with V and J called. Part of the clones is not carried over; for the studies checked, unresolved V genes explain less than half of this, and the remainder is unexplained. From that table come the V and J calls and clone size; the DNA was used to work out D and trimming. The sample table records about 190,000 clones; 80% of these occur just once. The leading ten clones occupy 6.9% of the sample.

The rearranged chain carries TRBV9 and TRBJ1-1; the best D guess is TRBD1, with 5 bases matching. The clonotype was recovered from a man aged 55 to 70 with acute or convalescent COVID-19. The sequenced sample consisted of peripheral blood. Here the CDR3 is given as CASSVAPGDNTEAFF. The bases read TGTGCCAGCAGCGTAGCGCCGGGGGATAACACTGAAGCTTTCTTT. With the rest looked up from the reference TRBV9 and TRBJ1-1 genes rather than sequenced, the full variable domain is DSGVTQTPKHLITATGQRVTLRCSPRSGDLSVYWYQQSLDQGLQFLIQYYNGEERAKGNILERFSAQQFPDLHSELNLSSLELGDSALYFCASSVAPGDNTEAFFGQGTRLTVV.